This passage covers 21 T cell receptor beta chains from one sample sequenced in a study of cytomegalovirus exposure and HLA in healthy donors. The PCR had 60 Vbeta and 13 Jbeta primers. The protocol was immunoSEQ multiplex PCR, while the TCRdb copy is restricted to in-frame clones and leaves out a portion. The table includes about 160,000 clones, roughly three quarters detected once. Material for sequencing was PBMCs. The receptors originated from a human donor in good health.

V is TRBV2 and J is TRBJ2-7; possible D gene TRBD2, 5 bases. The length of the CDR3 is 13 residues. Trimming took 6 bases from V and 6 from J, leaving 15 bases between them. The germline V gene has CDR1 SNHLY and CDR2 FYNNEI. CDR3 sequence: CASRVDREREQYF. For the CDR3, the DNA is TGTGCCAGCAGAGTAGACCGGGAACGCGAGCAGTACTTC.

The genes are TRBV5-1 and TRBJ1-1, with D maybe TRBD1 (6 bases). Germline loops: CDR1 SGHRS, CDR2 YFSETQ. This CDR3 has 14 residues. V lost 0 bases, J lost 4 bases, and 10 bases lay in between. The CDR3, as DNA: TGCGCCAGCAGCTTGGTAGGGGGTAGCACTGAAGCTTTCTTT. It yields the protein CASSLVGGSTEAFF.

The rearrangement uses TRBV9 and TRBJ2-5, with D possibly being TRBD2 (5 bases). The CDR3 runs 15 residues. Germline CDR1 is SGDLS and CDR2 is YYNGEE. V gave up 1 base and J gave up 4 bases, with 14 bases separating them. The CDR3 coding sequence is TGTGCCAGCAGCGTATATCCGAGAGAGGGAGAGACCCAGTACTTC. Its translation: CASSVYPREGETQYF.

J is TRBJ2-5 and V is TRBV4-1, with 7 bases identical to TRBD1. Trimming took 4 bases from V and 1 from J; bases not matched to a gene: 6. This CDR3 has 15 amino acids. Germline CDR1 reads MGHRA; CDR2 reads YSYEKL. The CDR3, as DNA: TGCGCCAGCAGCCTCACCCCAGGGGGCCAAGAGACCCAGTACTTC. Translating gives CASSLTPGGQETQYF.

Only a few counts were recorded for this clone. The rearrangement joins TRBV2 to TRBJ2-3; unclear D gene. V lost 5 bases and J lost 3, with 9 bases in between. The CDR3 loop spans 13 amino acids. From germline, CDR1 is SNHLY and CDR2 FYNNEI. DNA of the CDR3: TGTGCCAGCAGTTACCGGTGGACAGATACGCAGTATTTT. Encoded protein: CASSYRWTDTQYF. Full variable domain (rest looked up from reference TRBV2 and TRBJ2-3): EPEVTQTPSHQVTQMGQEVILRCVPISNHLYFYWYRQILGQKVEFLVSFYNNEISEKSEIFDDQFSVERPDGSNFTLKIRSTKLEDSAMYFCASSYRWTDTQYFGPGTRLTVL.

V and J are TRBV4-2 and TRBJ1-6, with D unresolved. CDR1 is LGHNA, CDR2 YNFKEQ, per germline. With 1 base removed from V and 9 bases from J, the gap between germline ends came to 19 bases. CDR3 length equals 17 residues. The DNA of the CDR3 is TGTGCCAGCAGCCAAGCCGGGTCCGGGGAAATAGGTTCACCCCTCCACTTT. It encodes CASSQAGSGEIGSPLHF.

This clone appeared once. This sequence joins TRBV28 and TRBJ2-1, with D unclear. There are 14 residues in the CDR3. The germline V and J ends were trimmed by 9 bases and 3 bases, with 15 bases remaining between them. Looked up from germline, CDR1 is MDHEN and CDR2 is SYDVKM. CDR3 region: CASESPSGYNEQFF. CDR3 in DNA: TGTGCCAGTGAGAGTCCCTCGGGCTACAATGAGCAGTTCTTC.

The chain is built from TRBV6-5 and TRBJ1-5; 7 nucleotides agree with TRBD1. In germline, CDR1 is MNHEY, CDR2 SVGAGI. The CDR3 totals 14 residues. The V and J ends lost 2 bases and 6 bases, in that order; junction bases with no gene match: 4. The DNA of the CDR3 is TGTGCCAGCAGTTACGGGGCAGGGGGTCAGCCCCAGCATTTT. Encoded protein: CASSYGAGGQPQHF.

V is TRBV28 and J is TRBJ1-4; D might be TRBD1 (5 bases). The germline V gene has CDR1 MDHEN and CDR2 SYDVKM. V was pared by 6 bases and J by 5 bases, with 13 bases between. The CDR3 sequence is 14 residues long. CDR3 sequence (DNA): TGTGCCAGCAGCCCTGCGGGGACCAATGAAAAACTGTTTTTT. As protein: CASSPAGTNEKLFF.

This sequence joins TRBV19 and TRBJ2-7; tentative D call: TRBD2 (5 bases). This CDR3 has 13 amino acids. Trimming took 4 bases from V and 3 from J, leaving 10 bases between them. Germline values: CDR1 LNHDA, CDR2 SQIVND (reference sequence). The CDR3 DNA reads as TGTGCCAGTAGTACCAGCAGCGGCTACGAGCAGTACTTC. Protein: CASSTSSGYEQYF. The full variable domain, in which reference TRBV19 and TRBJ2-7 provide the parts outside the CDR3, is DGGITQSPKYLFRKEGQNVTLSCEQNLNHDAMYWYRQDPGQGLRLIYYSQIVNDFQKGDIAEGYSVSREKKESFPLTVTSAQKNPTAFYLCASSTSSGYEQYFGPGTRLTVT.

This chain joins TRBV19 and TRBJ1-1, with TRBD1 matching over 11 bases. CDR3 length: 17 residues. V shed 3 bases, J shed 4 bases, and the junction held 10 bases outside the gene matches. The V gene's germline CDR1 is LNHDA and CDR2 SQIVND (reference sequence). The DNA for the CDR3 is TGTGCCAGTAGTATCACCCGGGGACAGGGGGGCACCACTGAAGCTTTCTTT. Its translation: CASSITRGQGGTTEAFF.

This rearrangement joins TRBV10-3 to TRBJ2-3; 12 bases agree with TRBD2. The germline gives CDR1 ENHRY, CDR2 SYGVKD. V was clipped by 6 bases and J by 0 bases; unmatched bases: 10. The CDR3 covers 18 residues. CDR3 sequence (DNA): TGTGCCATCAGCTCCGGACTAGCGGGGATACTTAGCACAGATACGCAGTATTTT. It codes for CAISSGLAGILSTDTQYF.

Points on this clone: The junction does not match germline at one end; this may be a read error. The V call is TRBV5-1, the J call TRBJ1-2, with D hard to call. The CDR3 is 15 amino acids. Germline lookup yields CDR1 SGHRS and CDR2 YFSETQ. In nucleotides, the CDR3 is TGCGCCAGCAGCTTGGGGGTCAACTCTAACTATGGCTACCCCTTC. This sequence encodes CASSLGVNSNYGYPF.

The genes are TRBV18 and TRBJ2-2; possibly TRBD1 for D (5 bases). V was clipped by 3 bases and J by 6 bases, with 11 bases between them. From germline, CDR1 is KGHSH and CDR2 LQKENI. This CDR3 comprises 14 residues. CDR3: CASSPLQAAGELFF. DNA of the CDR3: TGTGCCAGCTCACCTCTACAGGCCGCCGGGGAGCTGTTTTTT.

The J gene is TRBJ2-1, the V gene TRBV27; the match to TRBD2 covers 13 bases. Germline V lookup: CDR1 MNHEY, CDR2 SMNVEV (reference sequence). Trimming at V came to 5 bases and at J to 1 base, leaving 8 bases not matched to a gene. The CDR3 totals 18 residues. The CDR3 region has the DNA TGTGCCAGCAGTACGGGACTAGCGGGGTTAACTTCCTACAATGAGCAGTTCTTC. Protein: CASSTGLAGLTSYNEQFF.

CDR3 sequence reads: CASSPRHGTMNTEAFF. The CDR3 coding sequence is TGTGCCAGCAGCCCAAGACACGGCACGATGAACACTGAAGCTTTCTTT. The gene calls are TRBV7-2 and TRBJ1-1; D is unresolved. The CDR3 is 16 amino acids. CDR1 is SGHTA, CDR2 FQGNSA, per germline. Trimming removed 5 bases at V and 0 bases at J, with 16 bases between.

The chain links TRBV28 to TRBJ1-1, with D possibly being TRBD1 (6 bases). The CDR3 runs to 14 residues. CDR1 is MDHEN and CDR2 is SYDVKM in the germline V gene. Between the trimmed V and J ends, which lost 5 bases and 5 bases, there was a span of 15 bases. CDR3 nucleotides: TGTGCCAGCAGTAAACAGGGATTGGGGACTGAAGCTTTCTTT. Translation: CASSKQGLGTEAFF.

The rearrangement uses TRBV19 and TRBJ1-6; D not certain. Trimming cost V 5 bases and J 6 bases, with 17 bases left between them. Germline lookup yields CDR1 LNHDA and CDR2 SQIVND (reference sequence). The CDR3 is 16 residues long. DNA for the CDR3: TGTGCCAGTAGTGCCCGTCGGGATTCTGTTAATTCACCCCTCCACTTT. Protein sequence: CASSARRDSVNSPLHF.

This sequence joins TRBV27 and TRBJ2-3, with TRBD2 matching over 7 bases. Trimming took 8 bases from V and 2 from J; bases not matched to a gene: 10. The length of the CDR3 is 15 residues. CDR1 MNHEY and CDR2 SMNVEV come from the germline V gene (reference sequence). The CDR3 spells CASGTAGPTTDTQYF. Here the CDR3 DNA reads TGTGCCAGCGGCACAGCGGGACCGACCACAGATACGCAGTATTTT.

This clone was counted a single time. The chain employs TRBV7-9 and TRBJ1-1; possible D gene TRBD1, 5 bases. The CDR3 contains 12 residues. CDR1 and CDR2 from the germline V gene are SEHNR and FQNEAQ (reference sequence). Trimming shortened V by 5 bases and J by 10 bases, and 14 bases separated the two germline ends. Here the CDR3 DNA reads TGTGCCAGCAGCACTAGGGACTTGAGAGCTTTCTTT. Its translation is CASSTRDLRAFF.

The V and J genes are TRBV29-1 and TRBJ2-1; tentative D call: TRBD1 (5 bases). Trimming pared 3 bases from V and 7 bases from J, leaving 16 bases between. Germline CDR1 reads SQVTM; CDR2 reads ANQGSEA. This CDR3 region has 14 residues. CDR3 coding DNA: TGCAGCGTTGACCCTTTGGACAATTGGAATGAGCAGTTCTTC. Amino acids: CSVDPLDNWNEQFF.